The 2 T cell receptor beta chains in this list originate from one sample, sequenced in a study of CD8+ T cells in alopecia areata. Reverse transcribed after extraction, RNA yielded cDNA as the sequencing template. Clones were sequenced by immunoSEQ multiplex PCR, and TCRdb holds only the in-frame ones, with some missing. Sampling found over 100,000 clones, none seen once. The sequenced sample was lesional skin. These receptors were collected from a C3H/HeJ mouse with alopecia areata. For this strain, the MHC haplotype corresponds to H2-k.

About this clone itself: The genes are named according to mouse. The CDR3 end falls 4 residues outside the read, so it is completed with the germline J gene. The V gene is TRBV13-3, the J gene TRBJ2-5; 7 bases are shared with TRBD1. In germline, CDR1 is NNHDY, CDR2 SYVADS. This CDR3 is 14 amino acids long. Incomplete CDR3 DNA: TGTGCCAGCAGTGAAGGGGACAGAAAAGAC. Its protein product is CASSEGDRKD. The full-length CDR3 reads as CASSEGDRKDTQYF.

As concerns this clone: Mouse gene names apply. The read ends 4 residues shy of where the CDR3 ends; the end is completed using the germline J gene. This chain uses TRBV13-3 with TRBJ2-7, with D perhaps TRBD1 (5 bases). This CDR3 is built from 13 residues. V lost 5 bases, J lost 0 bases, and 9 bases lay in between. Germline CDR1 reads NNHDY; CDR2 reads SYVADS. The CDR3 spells CASSPTVSYEQYF. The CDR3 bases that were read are TGTGCCAGCAGCCCGACAGTCTCCTAT.